This T cell receptor beta chain was recovered during a study of beta chain features in type 1 diabetes. Trimming shortened V by 5 bases and J by 7 bases, and 14 bases separated the two germline ends. Germline assignment: CDR1 MDHEN and CDR2 SYDVKM. The length of the CDR3 is 14 residues. Expressed TCRB transcripts were sequenced because the isolated RNA had all been reverse transcribed beforehand. Sequencing used immunoSEQ multiplex PCR; TCRdb keeps in-frame clones, though not all of them. The repertoire includes fewer than 900,000 clones, about 17% of them detected once, and 0.02% to 0.025% sits in the top ten.

Input material: naive CD4+ T cells from blood. The sequence came from a woman under 30 in good health. This sequence joins TRBV28 and TRBJ2-2; D possibly uses TRBD1 or TRBD2 (5 bases each). CDR3: CASSPPQGVGELFF. The CDR3 DNA reads as TGTGCCAGCAGTCCACCCCAGGGAGTCGGGGAGCTGTTTTTT.